This T cell receptor (beta chain) appears in the sequencing data of a study of OX40 agonist ivuxolimab in advanced cancers. Here immunoSEQ multiplex PCR was the method, and the copy in TCRdb shows in-frame clones only, minus some. The repertoire consists of 7,500 to 10,000 clones, with about 88% occurring once and the leading ten covering around 16%. Trimming cost V 4 bases and J 5 bases, with 2 bases left between them. Germline V gene sequence: CDR1 MNHEY, CDR2 SMNVEV (reference sequence). This CDR3 is built from 11 residues. The sample consisted of CD4+ or CD8+ T cells sorted from blood, taken in a trial of the OX40 agonist ivuxolimab. The clonotype originates from an adult with an advanced solid tumor such as melanoma, head and neck, liver or kidney cancer. J is TRBJ2-2 and V is TRBV27; no clear D. The CDR3 region has the DNA TGTGCCAGCAGTTCAACCGGGGAGCTGTTTTTT. It yields the protein CASSSTGELFF.